This T cell receptor beta chain was captured in a study of long-term antiretroviral therapy in people with HIV. Study context: Some samples came about a decade before the 2015 immediate-ART recommendation, and these were the earliest.

The CDR3 totals 13 residues. V gave up 3 bases and J gave up 1 base, with 6 bases separating them. Germline V gives CDR1 SGHTA, CDR2 FQGNSA. Findings and caveats of the study: Within the repertoire, clones expanded before ART were dominant at all time points.

Sequencing used immunoSEQ v3.0 at survey level. Assay used: immunoSEQ multiplex PCR; TCRdb lists only in-frame clones, some missing. The sample contains some 11,000 clones, around three quarters of which appear only once. Turning to this clone: Its antigen is still unknown.

The V and J genes are TRBV7-2 and TRBJ1-2; D ambiguous. Sequenced material: unsorted PBMCs, taken at the start of antiretroviral therapy, before treatment. This TCR derives from a man aged 25 to 40 with HIV. The CDR3 loop reads CASSLHVNYGYTF. The DNA of the CDR3 is TGTGCCAGCAGCTTGCATGTTAACTATGGCTACACCTTC.